The 14 T cell receptor beta chains presented below share a single source sample, sequenced in a study of T cells in tumors after PD-1 blockade. TCRdb's copy holds only in-frame clones and misses some; the assay was immunoSEQ multiplex PCR. The data hold about 48,000 clones, with roughly 80% observed a single time. The specimen comprised PBMCs, sampled before anti-PD-1 treatment. The source of these receptors is a human donor with basal cell carcinoma.

This clone appeared a few times. The chain uses TRBV27 and TRBJ1-1, with a possible D match to TRBD1 (6 bases). CDR3 length: 15 amino acids. Germline V gene data show CDR1 as MNHEY and CDR2 as SMNVEV (reference sequence). V lost 8 bases and J 7 bases, leaving 23 bases between the germline ends. CDR3 residues: CASLAAYQGHLEAFF. CDR3 nucleotides: TGTGCCAGCCTGGCTGCATATCAGGGACACCTTGAAGCTTTCTTT.

The rearrangement links TRBV5-6 to TRBJ1-1; TRBD1 might be the D (6 bases). The V end lost 4 bases, the J end lost 2 bases, and 12 bases lay between the germline ends. This CDR3 region has 14 residues. CDR1 is SGHDT and CDR2 is YYEEEE in the germline V gene. CDR3 sequence reads: CASSLGTLNTEAFF. CDR3 sequence (DNA): TGTGCCAGCAGCCTGGGGACACTTAACACTGAAGCTTTCTTT.

This chain uses TRBV24-1 with TRBJ2-7; perhaps TRBD1 as D (5 bases). Germline loops: CDR1 KGHDR, CDR2 SFDVKD. This CDR3 region has 12 residues. V lost 0 bases and J lost 6, with 5 bases in between. The CDR3 coding sequence is TGTGCCACCAGTGATTTGAGGGGCGAGCAGTACTTC. This translates into CATSDLRGEQYF.

J is TRBJ1-3 and V is TRBV18; TRBD1 might be the D (6 bases). The CDR3 is made up of 16 amino acids. V lost 3 bases to trimming and J lost 2 bases, with 14 bases between them. Looked up from germline, CDR1 is KGHSH and CDR2 is LQKENI. The chain's CDR3 is CASSPDVRGTGNTIYF. CDR3 sequence (DNA): TGTGCCAGCTCACCCGACGTCAGGGGAACTGGAAACACCATATATTTT.

The genes are TRBV3-1 (or the pseudogene TRBV3-2) and TRBJ2-3; D not resolved. CDR3 length equals 15 residues. With 4 bases removed from V and 5 bases from J, the gap between germline ends came to 16 bases. CDR1 is LGHDT, CDR2 YNNKEL, per germline (reference sequence). CDR3 loop: CASSPFPNWQDTQYF. The CDR3, as DNA: TGTGCCAGCAGCCCCTTCCCGAACTGGCAAGATACGCAGTATTTT.

The chain is built from TRBV5-8 and TRBJ2-1; no definite D call. Germline values: CDR1 SGHTS, CDR2 YDEGEE. CDR3 length equals 15 residues. Trimming took 2 bases from V and 0 from J, leaving 9 bases between them. The CDR3 DNA is TGTGCCAGCAGCTTCCTACAGAACTCCTACAATGAGCAGTTCTTC. As protein: CASSFLQNSYNEQFF.

The V and J genes are TRBV19 and TRBJ2-7; 8 nucleotides agree with TRBD1. The CDR3 covers 15 residues. Trimming at V came to 3 bases and at J to 5 bases, leaving 9 bases not matched to a gene. In germline, CDR1 is LNHDA, CDR2 SQIVND (reference sequence). The CDR3 nucleotides are TGTGCCAGTAGTATTTGGGGACAGGCCCAGGACGAGCAGTACTTC. As protein: CASSIWGQAQDEQYF.

This clone was observed a handful of times. The CDR3 sequence is CASSLRLAGSRETQYF. The CDR3 DNA reads TGTGCCAGCAGTTTAAGACTAGCGGGGTCTCGGGAGACCCAGTACTTC. The genes are TRBV27 and TRBJ2-5, with 11 bases that match TRBD2. J lost 5 bases, V lost 2 bases, and 7 bases had no gene match. Germline-derived CDR1 and CDR2 are MNHEY and SMNVEV (reference sequence). The CDR3 is 16 residues long.

The chain uses TRBV5-5 and TRBJ2-6; D gene ambiguous. Germline lookup yields CDR1 SGHKS and CDR2 YYEKEE (reference sequence). Trimming pared 2 bases from V and 2 bases from J, leaving 20 bases between. The CDR3 spans 19 residues. CDR3 sequence reads: CASSLSSARHLTGANVLTF. The CDR3 DNA is TGTGCCAGCAGCTTATCATCCGCCAGGCATCTAACTGGGGCCAACGTCCTGACTTTC.

This rearrangement joins TRBV20-1 to TRBJ2-1; D remains unclear. V was shortened by 3 bases and J by 8 bases, with 8 bases between the two germline ends. CDR3 size: 11 residues. Germline V gene sequence: CDR1 DFQATT, CDR2 SNEGSKA (reference sequence). CDR3 sequence reads: CSASFQYEQFF. CDR3 nucleotides: TGCAGTGCTAGTTTCCAATATGAGCAGTTCTTC.

The chain couples TRBV5-1 to TRBJ2-5, with D perhaps matching TRBD1 (5 bases). Germline V gene lookup returns CDR1 SGHRS and CDR2 YFSETQ. The CDR3 is made up of 15 amino acids. V was clipped by 1 base and J by 2 bases, with 12 bases between them. The CDR3 sequence is CASSLLGQGQETQYF. The DNA for the CDR3 is TGCGCCAGCAGCTTGCTGGGTCAGGGTCAAGAGACCCAGTACTTC.

This chain connects TRBV4-1 to TRBJ2-7; 9 bases agree with TRBD1. CDR1 MGHRA and CDR2 YSYEKL come from the germline V gene. Unmatched junction bases numbered 7, after V lost 2 bases and J lost 2 bases. The length of the CDR3 is 16 residues. CDR3 in DNA: TGCGCCAGCAGCCAATCCGGGACAGGGTACCCCTACGAGCAGTACTTC. Its protein is CASSQSGTGYPYEQYF.

The chain links TRBV6-4 to TRBJ1-1, with D unresolved. Germline lookup yields CDR1 MRHNA and CDR2 SNTAGT. V was pared by 9 bases and J by 0 bases, with 17 bases between. The CDR3 sequence is 15 residues long. The CDR3 sequence: CASWSVVGLNTEAFF. CDR3 DNA: TGTGCCAGTTGGTCTGTTGTAGGGCTGAACACTGAAGCTTTCTTT.

The chain couples TRBV19 to TRBJ1-6; TRBD1 matches at 7 bases. CDR3 length: 17 amino acids. Germline-derived CDR1 and CDR2 are LNHDA and SQIVND (reference sequence). Germline trimming cut 6 bases from V and 4 bases from J; bases unmatched to any gene: 12. The CDR3: CASSSLQGGAYNSPLHF. The DNA for the CDR3 is TGTGCCAGTAGCTCCCTGCAGGGGGGGGCGTATAATTCACCCCTCCACTTT.